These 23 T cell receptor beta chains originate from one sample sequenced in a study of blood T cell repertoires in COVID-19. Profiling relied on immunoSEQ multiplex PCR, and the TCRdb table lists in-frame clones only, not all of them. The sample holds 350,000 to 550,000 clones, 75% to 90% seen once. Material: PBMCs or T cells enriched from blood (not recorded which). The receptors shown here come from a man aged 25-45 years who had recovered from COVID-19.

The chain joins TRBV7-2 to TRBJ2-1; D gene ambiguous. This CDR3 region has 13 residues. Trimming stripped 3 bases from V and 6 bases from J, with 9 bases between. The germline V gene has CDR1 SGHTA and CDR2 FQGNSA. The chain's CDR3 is CASSLGNFNEQFF. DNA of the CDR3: TGTGCCAGCAGCTTGGGCAATTTCAATGAGCAGTTCTTC.

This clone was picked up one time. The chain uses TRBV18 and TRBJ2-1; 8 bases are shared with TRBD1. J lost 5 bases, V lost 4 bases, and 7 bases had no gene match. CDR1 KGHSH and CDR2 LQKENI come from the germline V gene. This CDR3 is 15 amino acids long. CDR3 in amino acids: CASSQGTGSNNEQFF. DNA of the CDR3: TGTGCCAGCTCACAAGGGACAGGTAGTAACAATGAGCAGTTCTTC.

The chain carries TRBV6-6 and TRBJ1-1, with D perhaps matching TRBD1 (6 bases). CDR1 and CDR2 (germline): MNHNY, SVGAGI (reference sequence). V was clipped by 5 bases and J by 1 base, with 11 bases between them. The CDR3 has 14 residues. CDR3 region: CASSTLGQNTEAFF. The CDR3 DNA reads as TGTGCCAGCAGTACATTGGGACAGAACACTGAAGCTTTCTTT.

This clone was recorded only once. The CDR3 is CASSLTQGPSPLHF. CDR3 coding DNA: TGCGCCAGCAGCTTAACTCAGGGCCCCTCACCCCTCCACTTT. The J gene is TRBJ1-6, the V gene TRBV5-1; D perhaps matches TRBD1 (5 bases). Between the trimmed V and J ends, which lost 2 bases and 10 bases, there was a span of 13 bases. This CDR3 contains 14 residues. Germline V gene lookup returns CDR1 SGHRS and CDR2 YFSETQ.

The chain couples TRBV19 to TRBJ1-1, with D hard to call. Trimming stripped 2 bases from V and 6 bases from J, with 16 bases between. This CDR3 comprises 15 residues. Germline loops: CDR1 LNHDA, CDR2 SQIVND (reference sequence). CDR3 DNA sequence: TGTGCCAGTAGTATATCTGCGGTGCACGGTCCTGAAGCTTTCTTT. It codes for CASSISAVHGPEAFF.

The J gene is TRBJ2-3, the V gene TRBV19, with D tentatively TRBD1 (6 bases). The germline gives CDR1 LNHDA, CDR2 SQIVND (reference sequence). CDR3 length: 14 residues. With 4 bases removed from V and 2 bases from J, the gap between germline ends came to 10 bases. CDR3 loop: CASSKRQDTDTQYF. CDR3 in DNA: TGTGCCAGTAGTAAAAGACAGGACACAGATACGCAGTATTTT.

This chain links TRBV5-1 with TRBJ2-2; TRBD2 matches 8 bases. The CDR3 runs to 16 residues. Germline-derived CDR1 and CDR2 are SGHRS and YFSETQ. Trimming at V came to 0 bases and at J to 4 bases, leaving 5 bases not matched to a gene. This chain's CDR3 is CASSLEGGRRTGELFF. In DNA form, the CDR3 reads TGCGCCAGCAGCTTGGAGGGCGGGAGGCGCACCGGGGAGCTGTTTTTT.

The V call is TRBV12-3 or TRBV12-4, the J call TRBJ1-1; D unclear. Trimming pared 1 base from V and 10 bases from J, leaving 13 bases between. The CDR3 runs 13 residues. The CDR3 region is CASSLELAGRAFF. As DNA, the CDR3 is TGTGCCAGCAGTTTAGAATTGGCAGGTAGAGCTTTCTTT.

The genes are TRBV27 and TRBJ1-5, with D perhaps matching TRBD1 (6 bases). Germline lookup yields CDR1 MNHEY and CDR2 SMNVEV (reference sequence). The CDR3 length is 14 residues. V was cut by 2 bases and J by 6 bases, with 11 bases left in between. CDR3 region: CASSLTGGRQPQHF. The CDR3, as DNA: TGTGCCAGCAGTTTAACGGGGGGCCGTCAGCCCCAGCATTTT.

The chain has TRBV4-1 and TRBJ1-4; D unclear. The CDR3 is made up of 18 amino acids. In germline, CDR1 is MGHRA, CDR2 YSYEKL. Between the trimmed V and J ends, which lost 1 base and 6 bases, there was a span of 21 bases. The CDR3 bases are TGCGCCAGCAGCCAAGCGGGCGGTTCGTGGTCCGGGGATGAAAAACTGTTTTTT. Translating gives CASSQAGGSWSGDEKLFF.

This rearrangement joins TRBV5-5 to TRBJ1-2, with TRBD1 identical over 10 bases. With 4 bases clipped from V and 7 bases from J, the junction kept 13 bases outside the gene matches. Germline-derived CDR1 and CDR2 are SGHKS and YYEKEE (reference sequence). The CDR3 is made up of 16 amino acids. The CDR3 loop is CASSPSGTGVKGGYTF. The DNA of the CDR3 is TGTGCCAGCAGCCCCTCCGGGACAGGGGTTAAGGGTGGCTACACCTTC.

CDR3 amino acids: CASSSTSPGLAGGIDTQYF. CDR3 nucleotides: TGTGCCAGCAGCTCGACATCCCCGGGACTAGCGGGAGGGATAGATACGCAGTATTTT. The chain is built from TRBV7-9 and TRBJ2-3; 16 positions match TRBD2. J gave up 5 bases and V 4 bases, and 12 bases lay outside the gene matches. The CDR3 totals 19 residues. Per germline, CDR1 SEHNR and CDR2 FQNEAQ (reference sequence).

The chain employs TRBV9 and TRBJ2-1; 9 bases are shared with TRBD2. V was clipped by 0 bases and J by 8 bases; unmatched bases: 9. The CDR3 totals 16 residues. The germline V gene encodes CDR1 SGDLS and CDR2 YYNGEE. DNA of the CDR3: TGTGCCAGCAGCGTAGGAGGAATAGCGGGAGCTGATGAGCAGTTCTTC. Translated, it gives CASSVGGIAGADEQFF.

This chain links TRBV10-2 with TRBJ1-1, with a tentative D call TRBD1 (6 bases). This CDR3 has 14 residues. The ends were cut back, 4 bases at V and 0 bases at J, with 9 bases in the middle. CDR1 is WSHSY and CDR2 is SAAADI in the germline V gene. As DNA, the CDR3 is TGCGCCAGCAGTGCCGGGGGGCTGAACACTGAAGCTTTCTTT. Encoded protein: CASSAGGLNTEAFF.

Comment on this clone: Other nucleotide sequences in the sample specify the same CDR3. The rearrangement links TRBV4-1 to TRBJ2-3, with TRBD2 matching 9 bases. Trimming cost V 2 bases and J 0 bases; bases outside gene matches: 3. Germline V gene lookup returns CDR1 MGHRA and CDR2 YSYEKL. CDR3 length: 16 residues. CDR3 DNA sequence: TGCGCCAGCAGCCAACTAGCGGGAACAAGCACAGATACGCAGTATTTT. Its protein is CASSQLAGTSTDTQYF.

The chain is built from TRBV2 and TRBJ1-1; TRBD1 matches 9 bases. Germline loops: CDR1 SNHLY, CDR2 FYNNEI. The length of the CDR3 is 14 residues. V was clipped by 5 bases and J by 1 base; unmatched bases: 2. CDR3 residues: CASSLGQGNTEAFF. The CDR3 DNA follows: TGTGCCAGCAGTTTGGGACAGGGGAACACTGAAGCTTTCTTT.

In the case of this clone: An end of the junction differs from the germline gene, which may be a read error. The DNA for the CDR3 is TGTGCCGGCAGGGGGGGGTCTGGGGAGACCCAGTACTTC. This codes for CAGRGGSGETQYF. The chain has TRBV7-8 and TRBJ2-5; the D gene could be TRBD1 or TRBD2 (7 bases each). This CDR3 contains 13 residues. In germline, CDR1 is SGHVS, CDR2 FQNEAQ.

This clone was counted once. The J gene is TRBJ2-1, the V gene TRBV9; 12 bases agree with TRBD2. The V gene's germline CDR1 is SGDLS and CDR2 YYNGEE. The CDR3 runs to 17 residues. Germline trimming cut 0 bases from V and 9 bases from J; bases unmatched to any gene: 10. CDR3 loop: CASSVDGLAGSPGEQFF. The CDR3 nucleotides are TGTGCCAGCAGCGTAGATGGACTAGCGGGAAGCCCGGGTGAGCAGTTCTTC. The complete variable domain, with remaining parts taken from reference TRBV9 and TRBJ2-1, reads DSGVTQTPKHLITATGQRVTLRCSPRSGDLSVYWYQQSLDQGLQFLIQYYNGEERAKGNILERFSAQQFPDLHSELNLSSLELGDSALYFCASSVDGLAGSPGEQFFGPGTRLTVL.

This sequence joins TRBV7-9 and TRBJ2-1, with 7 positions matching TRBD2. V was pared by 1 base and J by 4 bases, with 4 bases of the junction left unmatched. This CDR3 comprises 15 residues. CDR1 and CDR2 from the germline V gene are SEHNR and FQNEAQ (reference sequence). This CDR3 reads CASSLGPSGYNEQFF. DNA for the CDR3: TGTGCCAGCAGCTTAGGTCCTAGCGGATACAATGAGCAGTTCTTC. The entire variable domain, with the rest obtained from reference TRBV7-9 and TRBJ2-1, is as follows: DTGVSQNPRHKITKRGQNVTFRCDPISEHNRLYWYRQTLGQGPEFLTYFQNEAQLEKSRLLSDRFSAERPKGSFSTLEIQRTEQGDSAMYLCASSLGPSGYNEQFFGPGTRLTVL.

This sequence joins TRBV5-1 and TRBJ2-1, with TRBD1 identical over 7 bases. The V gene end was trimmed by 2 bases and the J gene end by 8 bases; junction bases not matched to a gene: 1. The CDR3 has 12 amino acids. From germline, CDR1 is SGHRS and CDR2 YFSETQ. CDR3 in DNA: TGCGCCAGCAGCTTACAGGGGTATGAGCAGTTCTTC. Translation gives CASSLQGYEQFF.

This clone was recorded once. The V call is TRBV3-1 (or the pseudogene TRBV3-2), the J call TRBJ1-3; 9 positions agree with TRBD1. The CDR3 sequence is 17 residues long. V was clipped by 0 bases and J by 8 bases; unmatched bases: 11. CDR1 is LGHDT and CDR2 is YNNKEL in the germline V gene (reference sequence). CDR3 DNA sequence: TGTGCCAGCAGCCAAGATAAAGGGGGGGACAGGGCGGACACCATATATTTT. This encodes CASSQDKGGDRADTIYF.

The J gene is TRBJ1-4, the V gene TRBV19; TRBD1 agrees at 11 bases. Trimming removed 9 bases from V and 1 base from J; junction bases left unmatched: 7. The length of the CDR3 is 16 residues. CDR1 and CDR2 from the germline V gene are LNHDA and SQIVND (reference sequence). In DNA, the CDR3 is TGTGCCAGCGGGACAGGGGGTAAAAGAACTAATGAAAAACTGTTTTTT. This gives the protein CASGTGGKRTNEKLFF.

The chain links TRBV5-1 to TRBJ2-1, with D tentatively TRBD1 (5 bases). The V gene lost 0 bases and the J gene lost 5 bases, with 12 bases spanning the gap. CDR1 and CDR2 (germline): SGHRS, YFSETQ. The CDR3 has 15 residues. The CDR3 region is CASSLVGHTNNEQFF. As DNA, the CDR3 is TGCGCCAGCAGCTTGGTTGGACACACGAACAATGAGCAGTTCTTC. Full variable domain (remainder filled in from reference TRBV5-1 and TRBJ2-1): KAGVTQTPRYLIKTRGQQVTLSCSPISGHRSVSWYQQTPGQGLQFLFEYFSETQRNKGNFPGRFSGRQFSNSRSEMNVSTLELGDSALYLCASSLVGHTNNEQFFGPGTRLTVL.